What follows is one TCR beta chain and its context. Its antigen is unknown. CDR1 and CDR2 (germline): KGHDR, SFDVKD. The V and J ends lost 6 bases and 2 bases respectively, with 6 bases between them. The CDR3 is 12 residues long. Template material for amplifying TCR beta CDR3 regions consisted of RNA transcripts. Primed by the HTBI set, a first-round RT-PCR was run on the TCR CDR3. TCRdb redid the calling of the multiplex PCR reads with MiXCR, one entry per CDR3 protein. Among about 270,000 distinct CDR3 sequences listed, 22% were seen once. This entry comes from a study of T cells in Graves' hyperthyroidism and ophthalmopathy. Study findings and constraints: Onset of ophthalmopathy came a median approximately 6.5 months after the model predicted it. Blood also showed most of the thyroid clonotypes that were expanded above 0.001.

The sample comprised blood. The receptor was derived from a man aged 25-40 years with Graves' ophthalmopathy. This chain connects TRBV24-1 to TRBJ1-2; D gene ambiguous. CDR3 protein: CATSLGNYGYTF. The CDR3 bases are TGTGCCACCAGTTTGGGGAACTATGGCTACACCTTC.